This passage covers 29 T cell receptor beta chains from one sample sequenced in a study of identical twins. TCRdb fed the 5' RACE reads into MiXCR, producing one record per CDR3 protein. The sample comprises 1.5 million or so distinct CDR3 sequences, about 32% of which are singletons, and approximately 0.25% rests with the top ten. What was sequenced was cord blood. The receptor source for this set is a newborn girl in good health.

J is TRBJ2-5 and V is TRBV13, with D perhaps TRBD1 (6 bases). CDR1 and CDR2 from the germline V gene are PRHDT and FYEKMQ (reference sequence). V was shortened by 2 bases and J by 6 bases, with 10 bases between the two germline ends. CDR3 length: 13 residues. CDR3 sequence: CASSLNRVQTQYF. DNA of the CDR3: TGTGCCAGCAGCTTAAACAGGGTACAGACCCAGTACTTC.

This clonotype was seen only a few times. V usage is TRBV20-1 and J usage is TRBJ1-2; D gene uncertain. V lost 5 bases to trimming and J lost 8 bases, with 21 bases between them. CDR3 length equals 14 residues. The germline gives CDR1 DFQATT, CDR2 SNEGSKA (reference sequence). The CDR3 is CSAPSGHRWWGYTF. DNA for the CDR3: TGCAGTGCTCCTTCCGGGCACCGGTGGTGGGGCTACACCTTC.

The chain couples TRBV20-1 to TRBJ2-4; TRBD1 agrees at 7 bases. The DNA matches TRBJ2-7 better at its end, which makes the J call doubtful. The CDR3 runs 15 residues. Germline assignment: CDR1 DFQATT and CDR2 SNEGSKA (reference sequence). For the CDR3, the DNA is TGCAGTGCTAGATATCCCCCTGGACAGGCAAACGAGCAGTACTTC. Encoded protein: CSARYPPGQANEQYF.

This chain links TRBV6-2 or TRBV6-3 with TRBJ1-5; no definite D call. The CDR3 length is 12 residues. The V end was cut by 5 bases, the J end by 6 bases, with 8 bases between. Germline V lookup: CDR1 MNHEY, CDR2 SVGEGT. The CDR3 bases are TGTGCCAGCAGTACTCACAGTCAGCCCCAGCATTTT. Translation gives CASSTHSQPQHF.

The genes are TRBV27 and TRBJ2-7, with TRBD2 as a possible D gene (5 bases). This CDR3 is 13 amino acids long. The germline V and J ends were trimmed by 1 base and 6 bases, with 10 bases remaining between them. Per germline, CDR1 MNHEY and CDR2 SMNVEV (reference sequence). CDR3 residues: CASSLFGLSEQYF. CDR3 DNA: TGTGCCAGCAGTTTATTCGGACTCTCCGAGCAGTACTTC.

The rearrangement joins TRBV28 to TRBJ2-7; D remains ambiguous. This CDR3 has 14 amino acids. Trimming stripped 3 bases from V and 4 bases from J, with 13 bases between. In germline, CDR1 is MDHEN, CDR2 SYDVKM. The chain's CDR3 is CASSFTVGVYEQYF. The CDR3 coding sequence is TGTGCCAGCAGTTTTACCGTTGGAGTTTACGAGCAGTACTTC. Complete variable domain (other parts from reference TRBV28 and TRBJ2-7): DVKVTQSSRYLVKRTGEKVFLECVQDMDHENMFWYRQDPGLGLRLIYFSYDVKMKEKGDIPEGYSVSREKKERFSLILESASTNQTSMYLCASSFTVGVYEQYFGPGTRLTVT.

CDR3 coding DNA: TGTGCCATCAGTGGAACAGGACTAGCGGGAGCCAATGAGCAGTTCTTC. The encoded protein is CAISGTGLAGANEQFF. This chain connects TRBV10-3 to TRBJ2-1; 13 bases match TRBD2. V lost 4 bases and J lost 6; bases outside the gene matches: 6. The length of the CDR3 is 16 residues. CDR1 is ENHRY, CDR2 SYGVKD, per germline.

The chain is built from TRBV2 and TRBJ1-4, with D perhaps TRBD1 (6 bases). Trimming left V 5 bases short and J 3 bases short, with 16 bases between. The CDR3 is 16 residues long. Germline CDR1 and CDR2: SNHLY and FYNNEI. The CDR3 DNA reads TGTGCCAGCAGTACACGGACAGCCGGCGCTAATGAAAAACTGTTTTTT. Translating it yields CASSTRTAGANEKLFF.

The chain is built from TRBV12-3 or TRBV12-4 and TRBJ2-1; 8 nucleotides align to TRBD1. The CDR3 is 16 amino acids. V trimming: 2 bases; J trimming: 6 bases; junction bases outside the gene matches: 9. In nucleotides, the CDR3 is TGTGCCAGCAGTTTAAGGCAGGGGGCAGTGGGCAATGAGCAGTTCTTC. Protein: CASSLRQGAVGNEQFF.

This chain links TRBV28 with TRBJ1-2, with 11 bases lining up with TRBD1. The CDR3 loop spans 18 amino acids. The ends lost 5 bases at V and 4 bases at J; junction bases unmatched: 15. Germline values: CDR1 MDHEN, CDR2 SYDVKM. The CDR3 DNA is TGTGCCAGCAGTCCCTTCCGCTTCGGACAGGGGGCTAGCTATGGCTACACCTTC. Protein sequence: CASSPFRFGQGASYGYTF.

This clonotype was seen a few times. The rearrangement links TRBV9 to TRBJ2-4, with D perhaps TRBD2 (6 bases). The CDR3 runs 18 residues. Germline V gene lookup returns CDR1 SGDLS and CDR2 YYNGEE. V was pared by 2 bases and J by 3 bases, with 21 bases between. CDR3 sequence reads: CASSVGVTRQDFKNIQYF. The CDR3 bases are TGTGCCAGCAGCGTTGGGGTGACTAGGCAGGATTTCAAAAACATTCAGTACTTC.

The chain joins TRBV20-1 to TRBJ2-1, with 9 nucleotides matching TRBD2. The CDR3 has 14 residues. CDR1 is DFQATT and CDR2 is SNEGSKA in the germline V gene (reference sequence). With 0 bases clipped from V and 7 bases from J, the junction kept 4 bases outside the gene matches. In nucleotides, the CDR3 is TGCAGTGCTAGAGATATAGGACTAGCGAATGAGCAGTTCTTC. As protein: CSARDIGLANEQFF.

This clonotype was observed at least ten times. The J gene is TRBJ2-1, the V gene TRBV5-1; 8 nucleotides match TRBD2. V lost 4 bases to trimming and J lost 2 bases; unmatched junction nucleotides: 5. The CDR3 covers 15 residues. Germline CDR1 SGHRS, CDR2 YFSETQ. CDR3 DNA: TGCGCCAGCAGCCTTAGCGGGGCGACCTACAATGAGCAGTTCTTC. It yields the protein CASSLSGATYNEQFF.

The rearrangement links TRBV7-9 to TRBJ2-2, with 8 bases identical to TRBD1. This CDR3 spans 16 amino acids. The V segment lost 6 bases and the J segment 7 bases; nucleotides outside the gene matches: 13. Germline lookup yields CDR1 SEHNR and CDR2 FQNEAQ (reference sequence). CDR3 loop: CASRSWITGGFGELFF. The CDR3 bases are TGTGCCAGCAGGTCCTGGATCACAGGGGGTTTCGGGGAGCTGTTTTTT.

This clonotype was observed many times. The chain uses TRBV5-1 and TRBJ2-1; 11 bases fit TRBD2. There are 18 residues in the CDR3. The germline V gene encodes CDR1 SGHRS and CDR2 YFSETQ. The V and J ends lost 5 bases and 0 bases, in that order; junction bases with no gene match: 10. Written as DNA, the CDR3 is TGCGCCAGCAGTCGTGGGCTAGCGGGGGGACTCTCCTACAATGAGCAGTTCTTC. Its translation is CASSRGLAGGLSYNEQFF. Full variable domain (remainder filled in from reference TRBV5-1 and TRBJ2-1): KAGVTQTPRYLIKTRGQQVTLSCSPISGHRSVSWYQQTPGQGLQFLFEYFSETQRNKGNFPGRFSGRQFSNSRSEMNVSTLELGDSALYLCASSRGLAGGLSYNEQFFGPGTRLTVL.

The genes are TRBV4-2 and TRBJ2-5, with unresolved D. The J call is uncertain, as TRBJ2-7 better fits the DNA end. This CDR3 comprises 14 residues. Germline CDR1 reads LGHNA; CDR2 reads YNFKEQ. The CDR3 DNA reads as TGTGCCAGCAGCCAAGCTTTAGGCTTCTACGAGCAGTACTTC. Protein: CASSQALGFYEQYF.

The V call is TRBV5-1, the J call TRBJ2-1; D might be TRBD2 (5 bases). V dropped 0 bases and J dropped 3 bases, with 13 bases sitting between them. CDR3 size: 16 residues. CDR1 SGHRS and CDR2 YFSETQ come from the germline V gene. Here the CDR3 reads CASSLDRSVNYNEQFF. The DNA for the CDR3 is TGCGCCAGCAGCTTGGATCGTAGCGTGAACTACAATGAGCAGTTCTTC. Using reference TRBV5-1 and TRBJ2-1 for the parts outside the CDR3, the full variable domain is KAGVTQTPRYLIKTRGQQVTLSCSPISGHRSVSWYQQTPGQGLQFLFEYFSETQRNKGNFPGRFSGRQFSNSRSEMNVSTLELGDSALYLCASSLDRSVNYNEQFFGPGTRLTVL.

CDR3 sequence: CSASRRASDTQYF. The CDR3 DNA follows: TGCAGTGCTAGCAGAAGGGCGTCAGATACGCAGTATTTT. The chain is built from TRBV20-1 and TRBJ2-3; D is ambiguous. CDR1 DFQATT and CDR2 SNEGSKA come from the germline V gene (reference sequence). The CDR3 spans 13 residues. Trimming took 3 bases from V and 4 from J, leaving 11 bases between them.

The chain is built from TRBV7-2 and TRBJ2-4; no clear D gene. This CDR3 contains 13 residues. Trimming took 0 bases from V and 6 from J, leaving 6 bases between them. Germline lookup yields CDR1 SGHTA and CDR2 FQGNSA. CDR3 sequence reads: CASSLAAPNIQYF. The CDR3 DNA reads TGTGCCAGCAGCTTAGCAGCCCCAAACATTCAGTACTTC.

This clonotype appeared a few times. The chain links TRBV7-9 to TRBJ2-1, with unresolved D. Germline CDR1 is SEHNR and CDR2 is FQNEAQ (reference sequence). The V end was cut by 5 bases, the J end by 2 bases, with 13 bases between. The CDR3 covers 15 residues. Written as DNA, the CDR3 is TGTGCCAGCAGCCCCCGATCGTGGGCCTACAATGAGCAGTTCTTC. Amino acid sequence: CASSPRSWAYNEQFF. Variable domain in full (rest from reference TRBV7-9 and TRBJ2-1): DTGVSQNPRHKITKRGQNVTFRCDPISEHNRLYWYRQTLGQGPEFLTYFQNEAQLEKSRLLSDRFSAERPKGSFSTLEIQRTEQGDSAMYLCASSPRSWAYNEQFFGPGTRLTVL.

This clonotype was seen more than once but under ten times. V and J are TRBV10-2 and TRBJ2-7, with D perhaps given as TRBD1 or TRBD2 (5 bases each). The V and J ends lost 6 bases and 5 bases respectively, with 20 bases between them. This CDR3 spans 15 amino acids. Looked up from germline, CDR1 is WSHSY and CDR2 is SAAADI. CDR3 amino acids: CASRTDRLGAHEQYF. The CDR3 nucleotides read TGCGCCAGCAGGACAGATCGACTCGGGGCCCACGAGCAGTACTTC.

The table lists this clonotype with a few counts. The chain recombines TRBV27 with TRBJ2-1, with 10 bases matching TRBD2. After removal of 6 bases from V and 6 bases from J, the junction contained 11 bases not matched to a gene. CDR3 length: 16 amino acids. CDR1 is MNHEY, CDR2 SMNVEV, per germline (reference sequence). The CDR3 DNA follows: TGTGCCAGCAGAGAAGCGGGAGGGTCCCTCTGCAATGAGCAGTTCTTC. It translates to CASREAGGSLCNEQFF.

The rearrangement links TRBV12-3 or TRBV12-4 to TRBJ2-7; TRBD1 matches 9 bases. There are 13 residues in the CDR3. Trimming removed 8 bases from V and 2 bases from J; junction bases left unmatched: 4. CDR3 sequence reads: CASGDRGAYEQYF. As DNA, the CDR3 is TGTGCCAGCGGAGACAGGGGGGCCTACGAGCAGTACTTC.

The chain employs TRBV29-1 and TRBJ2-7; 7 bases match TRBD2. Near its end, the DNA agrees better with TRBJ2-5, so the J call may be wrong. The CDR3 has 14 residues. Looked up from germline, CDR1 is SQVTM and CDR2 is ANQGSEA. CDR3 protein: CSVARSGGIETQYF. CDR3 sequence (DNA): TGCAGCGTTGCCCGTTCCGGGGGGATAGAGACCCAGTACTTC.

The chain combines TRBV21-1 with TRBJ2-7; no check of the table's D call, TRBD1, against the DNA was made. TRBV21-1 is deemed a pseudogene. This CDR3 comprises 15 residues. This chain's CDR3 is CASSTRQSFSYEQYF. As DNA, the CDR3 is TGTGCCAGCAGCACCCGACAGTCATTCTCCTACGAGCAGTACTTC.

This clonotype has only a few counts. This sequence joins TRBV12-3 or TRBV12-4 and TRBJ1-4; D uncertain. V lost 3 bases, J lost 10 bases, and 12 bases lay in between. The CDR3 sequence is 13 residues long. The CDR3 bases are TGTGCCAGCAGTTTTGCCCCCACGGGAAAACTGTTTTTT. Protein: CASSFAPTGKLFF.

The table lists this clonotype with many counts. The chain uses TRBV12-3 or TRBV12-4 and TRBJ2-1; no reliable D call. The CDR3 is 14 amino acids. V was clipped by 8 bases and J by 2 bases, with 13 bases between them. The CDR3 protein is CASSDPKTYNEQFF. The CDR3 nucleotides read TGTGCCAGCTCGGACCCCAAGACCTACAATGAGCAGTTCTTC.

J is TRBJ2-3 and V is TRBV6-6, with D perhaps matching TRBD2 (6 bases). The CDR3 runs 15 residues. Trimming took 6 bases from V and 5 from J, leaving 18 bases between them. CDR1 and CDR2 from the germline V gene are MNHNY and SVGAGI (reference sequence). The CDR3 DNA reads TGTGCCAGCAGACCCCCAACACTAGCCGTAGATACGCAGTATTTT. Encoded protein: CASRPPTLAVDTQYF.

This clonotype was observed a handful of times. The chain combines TRBV3-1 with TRBJ2-5; either TRBD1 or TRBD2 may supply D (5 bases each). The CDR3 is 17 residues long. Germline CDR1 and CDR2: LGHDT and YNNKEL (reference sequence). The germline V and J ends were trimmed by 2 bases and 1 base, with 17 bases remaining between them. CDR3 amino acids: CASSQRGTARIQETQYF. The CDR3 DNA reads TGTGCCAGCAGCCAAAGAGGGACCGCACGTATCCAAGAGACCCAGTACTTC.